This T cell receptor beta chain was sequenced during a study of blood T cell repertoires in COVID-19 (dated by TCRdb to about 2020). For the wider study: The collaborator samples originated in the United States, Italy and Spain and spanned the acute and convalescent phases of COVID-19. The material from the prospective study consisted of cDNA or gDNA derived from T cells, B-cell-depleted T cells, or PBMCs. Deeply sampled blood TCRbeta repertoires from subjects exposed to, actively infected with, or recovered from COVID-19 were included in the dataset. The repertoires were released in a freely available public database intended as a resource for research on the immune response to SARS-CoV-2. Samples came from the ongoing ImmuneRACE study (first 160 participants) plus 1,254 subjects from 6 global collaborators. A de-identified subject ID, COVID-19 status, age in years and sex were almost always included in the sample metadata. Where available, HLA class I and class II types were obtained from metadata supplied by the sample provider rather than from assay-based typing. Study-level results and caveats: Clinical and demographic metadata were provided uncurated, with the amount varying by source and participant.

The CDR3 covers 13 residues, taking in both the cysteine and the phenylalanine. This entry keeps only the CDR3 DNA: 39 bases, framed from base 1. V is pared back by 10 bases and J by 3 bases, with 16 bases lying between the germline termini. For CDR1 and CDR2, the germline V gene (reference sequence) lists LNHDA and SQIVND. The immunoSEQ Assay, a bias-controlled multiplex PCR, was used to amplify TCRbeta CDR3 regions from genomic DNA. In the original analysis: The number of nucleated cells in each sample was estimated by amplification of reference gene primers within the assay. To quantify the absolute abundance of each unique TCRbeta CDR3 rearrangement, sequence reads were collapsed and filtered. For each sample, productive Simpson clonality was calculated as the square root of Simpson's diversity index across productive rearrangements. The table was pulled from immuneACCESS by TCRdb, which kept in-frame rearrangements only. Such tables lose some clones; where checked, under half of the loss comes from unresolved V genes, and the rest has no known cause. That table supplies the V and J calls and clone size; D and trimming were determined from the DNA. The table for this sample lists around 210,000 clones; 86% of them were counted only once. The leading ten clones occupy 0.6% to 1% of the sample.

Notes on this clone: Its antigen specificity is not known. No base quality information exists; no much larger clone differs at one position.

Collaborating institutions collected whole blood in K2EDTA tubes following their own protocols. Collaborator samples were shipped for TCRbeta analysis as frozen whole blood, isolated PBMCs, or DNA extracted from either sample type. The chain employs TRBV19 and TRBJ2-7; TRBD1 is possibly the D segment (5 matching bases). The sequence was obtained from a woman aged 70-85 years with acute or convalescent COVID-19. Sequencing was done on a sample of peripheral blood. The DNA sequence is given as TGTGCCACCGGAAAGGGGAAAGACTACGAGCAGTACTTC. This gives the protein CATGKGKDYEQYF.